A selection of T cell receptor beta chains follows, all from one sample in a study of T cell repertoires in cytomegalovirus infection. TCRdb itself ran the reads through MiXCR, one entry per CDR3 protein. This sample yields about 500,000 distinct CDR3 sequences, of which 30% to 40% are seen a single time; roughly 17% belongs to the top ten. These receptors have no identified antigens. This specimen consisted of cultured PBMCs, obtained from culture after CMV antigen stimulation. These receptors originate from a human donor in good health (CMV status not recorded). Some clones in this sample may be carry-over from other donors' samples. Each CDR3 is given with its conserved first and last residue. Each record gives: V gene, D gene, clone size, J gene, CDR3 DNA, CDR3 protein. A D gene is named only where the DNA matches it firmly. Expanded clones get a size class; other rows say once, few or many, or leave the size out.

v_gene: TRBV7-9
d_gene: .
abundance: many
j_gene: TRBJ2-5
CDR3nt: TGTGCCAGCAGCTTACCAGCAGGGGAGACCCAGTACTTC
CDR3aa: CASSLPAGETQYF

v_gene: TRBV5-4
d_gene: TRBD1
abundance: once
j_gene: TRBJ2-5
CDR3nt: TGTGCCAGCAGCTTACGGACAGGAGTACTAGAGGGGACCCAGTACTTC
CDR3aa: CASSLRTGVLEGTQYF

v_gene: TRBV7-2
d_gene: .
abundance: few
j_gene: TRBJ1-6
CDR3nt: TGTGCCAGCAGCTTAGCGCTCTCACCCCTCCACTTT
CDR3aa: CASSLALSPLHF

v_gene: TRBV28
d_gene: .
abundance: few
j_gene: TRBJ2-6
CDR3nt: TGTGCCAGCACCAGGACAGAATCTGGGGCCAACGTCCTGACTTTC
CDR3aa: CASTRTESGANVLTF

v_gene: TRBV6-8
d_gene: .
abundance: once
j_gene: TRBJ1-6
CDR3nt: TGTGCCAGCAGGGAAACCCGGGACAAGAAGATCGGTTCACCCCTCCACTTT
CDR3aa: CASRETRDKKIGSPLHF

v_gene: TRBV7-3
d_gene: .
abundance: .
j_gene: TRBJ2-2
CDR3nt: TGTGCCAGCAGCGCATGGGGCAAGAGCACCGGGGAGCTGTTTTTT
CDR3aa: CASSAWGKSTGELFF

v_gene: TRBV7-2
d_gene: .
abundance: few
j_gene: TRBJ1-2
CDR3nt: TGTGCCAGCAGCTTAGTGACCTCGGGGATCTATGGCTACACCTTC
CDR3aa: CASSLVTSGIYGYTF

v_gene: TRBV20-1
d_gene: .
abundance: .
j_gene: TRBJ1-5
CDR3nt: TGCAGTGCTAGTCCGCAGGGTCGCAATCAGCCCCAGCATTTT
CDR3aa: CSASPQGRNQPQHF

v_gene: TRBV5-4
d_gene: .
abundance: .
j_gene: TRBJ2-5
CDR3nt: TGTGCCAGCAGCTTGCAAAACCAAGAGACCCAGTACTTC
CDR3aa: CASSLQNQETQYF

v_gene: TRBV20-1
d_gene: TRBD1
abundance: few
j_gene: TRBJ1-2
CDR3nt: TGCAGTGCCACACAAGGGGGCGCAGCTAACTATGGCTACACCTTC
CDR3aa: CSATQGGAANYGYTF

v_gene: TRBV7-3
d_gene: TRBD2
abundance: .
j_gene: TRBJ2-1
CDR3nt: TGTGCCAGCAGCCCACCCCATGGCGGGAGGGTATCCTACAATGAGCAGTTCTTC
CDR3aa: CASSPPHGGRVSYNEQFF

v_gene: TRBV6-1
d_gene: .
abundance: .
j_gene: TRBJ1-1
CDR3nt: TGTGCCAGCAGTAAGGGGGATAGGACTGAAGCTTTCTTT
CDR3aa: CASSKGDRTEAFF

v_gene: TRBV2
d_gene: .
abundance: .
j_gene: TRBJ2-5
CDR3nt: TGTGCCAGCTGGTTGGGAGGCCAAGAGACCCAGTACTTC
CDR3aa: CASWLGGQETQYF

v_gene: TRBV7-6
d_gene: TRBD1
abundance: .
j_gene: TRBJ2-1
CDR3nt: TGTGCCAGCAGCTTAGGGACAGGGGTTAACAATGAGCAGTTCTTC
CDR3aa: CASSLGTGVNNEQFF

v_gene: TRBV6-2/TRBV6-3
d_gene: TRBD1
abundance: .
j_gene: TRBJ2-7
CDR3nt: TGTGCCAGCAGACCGGGACAGACCTACGAGCAGTACTTC
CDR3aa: CASRPGQTYEQYF

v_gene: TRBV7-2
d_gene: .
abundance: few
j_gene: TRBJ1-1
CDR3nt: TGTGCCAGCAGCCAAATTTGGGGGGAACTGACTGAAGCTTTCTTT
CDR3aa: CASSQIWGELTEAFF

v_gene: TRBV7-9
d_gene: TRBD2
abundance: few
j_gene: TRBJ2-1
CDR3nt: TGTGCCAGCAGCTTAGGCGGGAGGGATTACAATGAGCAGTTCTTC
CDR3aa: CASSLGGRDYNEQFF

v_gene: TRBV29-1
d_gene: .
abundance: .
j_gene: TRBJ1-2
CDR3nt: TGCAGCGTTGATTCCAGTTCCTATGGCTACACCTTC
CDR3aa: CSVDSSSYGYTF

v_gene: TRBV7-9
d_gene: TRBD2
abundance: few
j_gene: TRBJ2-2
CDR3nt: TGTGCCAGCAGCACTTTAGCGGGGTCGAACACCGGGGAGCTGTTTTTT
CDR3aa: CASSTLAGSNTGELFF

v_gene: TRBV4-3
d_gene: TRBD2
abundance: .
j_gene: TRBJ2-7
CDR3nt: TGCGCCAGCAGCCAAGAGGCGCCACCTAGCGGGAGCTCCTACGAGCAGTACTTC
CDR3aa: CASSQEAPPSGSSYEQYF

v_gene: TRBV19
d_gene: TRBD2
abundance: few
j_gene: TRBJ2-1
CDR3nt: TGTGCCAGTAGTCCGAGACTAGCGGGAGCTGACGAGCAGTTCTTC
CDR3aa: CASSPRLAGADEQFF

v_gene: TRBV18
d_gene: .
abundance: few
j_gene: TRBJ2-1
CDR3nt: TGTGCCAGCTCACCCAGGTTCAACGAGCAGTTCTTC
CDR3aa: CASSPRFNEQFF

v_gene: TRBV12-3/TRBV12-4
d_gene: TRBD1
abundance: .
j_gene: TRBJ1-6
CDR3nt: TGTGCCAGCAGTTTAGGACAGGGATTGAATTCACCCCTCCACTTT
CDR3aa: CASSLGQGLNSPLHF

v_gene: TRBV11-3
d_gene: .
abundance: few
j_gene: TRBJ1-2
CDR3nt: TGTGCCAGCAGCTTTTCGACGGGTGGCTACACCTTC
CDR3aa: CASSFSTGGYTF

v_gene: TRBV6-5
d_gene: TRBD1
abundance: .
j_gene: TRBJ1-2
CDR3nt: TGTGCCAGCAGAGAGACAGGGAGCCTCTATGGCTACACCTTC
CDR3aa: CASRETGSLYGYTF

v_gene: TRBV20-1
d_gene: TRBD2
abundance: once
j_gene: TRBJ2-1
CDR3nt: TGCTGTGCTAGAGGACTAGCGGGAGGTAATGAGCAGTTCTTC
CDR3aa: CCARGLAGGNEQFF

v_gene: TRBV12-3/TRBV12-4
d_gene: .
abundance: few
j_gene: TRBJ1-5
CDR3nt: TGTGCCAGCAGTTTGTCCAGGCGTCCCAATCAGCCCCAGCATTTT
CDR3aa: CASSLSRRPNQPQHF

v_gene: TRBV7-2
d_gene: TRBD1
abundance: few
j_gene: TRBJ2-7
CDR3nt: TGTGCCAGCAGCTCCCCGGGACAGGGGGTCATCGAGCAGTACTTC
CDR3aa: CASSSPGQGVIEQYF

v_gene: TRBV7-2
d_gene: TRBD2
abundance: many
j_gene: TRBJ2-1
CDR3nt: TGTGCCAGCAGCTTAACTAGCGGGGCACAGGGTGAGCAGTTCTTC
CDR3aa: CASSLTSGAQGEQFF

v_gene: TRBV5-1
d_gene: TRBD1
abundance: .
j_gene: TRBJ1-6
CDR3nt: TGCGCCAGCAGCTTCCGGGACAGCCACACTAATTCACCCCTCCACTTT
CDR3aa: CASSFRDSHTNSPLHF

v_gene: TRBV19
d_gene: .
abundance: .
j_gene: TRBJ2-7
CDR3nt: TGTGCCAGTAGTATCACGCCAGGGTCAACCTACGAGCAGTACTTC
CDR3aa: CASSITPGSTYEQYF

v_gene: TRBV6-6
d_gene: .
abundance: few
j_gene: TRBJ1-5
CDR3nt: TGTGCCAGCAGTGGACCATCGGTCTCCAATCAGCCCCAGCATTTT
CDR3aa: CASSGPSVSNQPQHF

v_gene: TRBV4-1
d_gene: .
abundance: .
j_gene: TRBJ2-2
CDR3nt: TGTGCCAGCAGCCAAGAAGTGTTAGCCGGGGAGCTGTTTTTT
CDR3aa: CASSQEVLAGELFF

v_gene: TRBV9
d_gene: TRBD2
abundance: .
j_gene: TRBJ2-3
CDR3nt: TGTGCCAGCAGCGTCTCTATGGGACTAGCGCGCACAGATACGCAGTATTTT
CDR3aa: CASSVSMGLARTDTQYF

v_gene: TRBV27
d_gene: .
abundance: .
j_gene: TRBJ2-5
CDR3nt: TGTGCCAGCAGTTCCAGGAAAGACCTGGCGGAGACCCAGTACTTC
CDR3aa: CASSSRKDLAETQYF

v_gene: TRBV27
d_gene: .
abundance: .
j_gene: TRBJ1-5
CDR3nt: TGTGCCAGCAGTTTCCTCACACATAGCAATCAGCCCCAGCATTTT
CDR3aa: CASSFLTHSNQPQHF

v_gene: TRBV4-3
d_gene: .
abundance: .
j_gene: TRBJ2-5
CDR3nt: TGCGCCAGCAGCCAAGAGTCTGGACGCGAGACCCAGTACTTC
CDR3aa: CASSQESGRETQYF

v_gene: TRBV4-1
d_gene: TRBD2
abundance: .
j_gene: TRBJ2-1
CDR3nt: TGCGCCAGCAGCCAAGGGGGACTAGCGGGAGCTGGTGAGCAGTTCTTC
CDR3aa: CASSQGGLAGAGEQFF

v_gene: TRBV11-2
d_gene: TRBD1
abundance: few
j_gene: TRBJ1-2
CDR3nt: TGTGCCAGCAGCTCCAGGGGGGAGTTGAACTATGGCTACACCTTC
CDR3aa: CASSSRGELNYGYTF

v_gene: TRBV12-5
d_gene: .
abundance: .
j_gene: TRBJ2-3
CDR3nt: TGTGCTAGTGGTCCCCTTGACGGAGATACGCAGTATTTT
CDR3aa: CASGPLDGDTQYF

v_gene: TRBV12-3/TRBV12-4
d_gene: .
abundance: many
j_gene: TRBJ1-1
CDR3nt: TGTGCCAGCAGCTTAACTGAAGCTTTCTTT
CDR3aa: CASSLTEAFF

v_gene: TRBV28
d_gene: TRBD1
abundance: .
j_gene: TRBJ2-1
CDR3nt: TGTGCCAGCAGGCTGACAGGGGGATATTACAATGAGCAGTTCTTC
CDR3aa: CASRLTGGYYNEQFF

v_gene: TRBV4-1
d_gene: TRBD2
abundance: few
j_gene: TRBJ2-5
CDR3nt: TGCGCCAGCAGCCAAGATTTGGGAGGGGATGGGACCCAGTACTTC
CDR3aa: CASSQDLGGDGTQYF

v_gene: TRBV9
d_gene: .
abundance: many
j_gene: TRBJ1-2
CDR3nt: TGTGCCAGCAGCCCAAAACCAGACAGGAACTATGGCTACACCTTC
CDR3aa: CASSPKPDRNYGYTF

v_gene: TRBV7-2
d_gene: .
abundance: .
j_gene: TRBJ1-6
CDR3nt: TGTGCCAGCAGCTCTTACCCGGACACGCTGAGCTCCTATAATTCACCCCTCCACTTT
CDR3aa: CASSSYPDTLSSYNSPLHF

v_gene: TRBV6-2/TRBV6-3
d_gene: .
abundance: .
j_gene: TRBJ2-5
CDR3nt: TGTGCCAGCAGCCCCATTAAGCTGGGTGTGGAGGAGACCCAGTACTTC
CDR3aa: CASSPIKLGVEETQYF

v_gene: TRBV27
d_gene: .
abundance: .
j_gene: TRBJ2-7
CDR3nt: TGTGCCAGCAGTCGCCCCCGGGGTCGGGAGCAGTACTTC
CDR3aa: CASSRPRGREQYF

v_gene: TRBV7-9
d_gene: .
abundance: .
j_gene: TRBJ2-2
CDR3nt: TGTGCCAGCAGCTCCAGGGCCCGCTACACCGGGGAGCTGTTTTTT
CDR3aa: CASSSRARYTGELFF

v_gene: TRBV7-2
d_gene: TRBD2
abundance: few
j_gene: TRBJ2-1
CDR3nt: TGTGCCAGCAGTCCTTTCGGGGGGGCGAGCTCCTACAATGAGCAGTTCTTC
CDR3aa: CASSPFGGASSYNEQFF

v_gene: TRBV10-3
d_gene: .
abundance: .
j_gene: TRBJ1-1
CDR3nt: TGTGCCATCAGTGACCTGGGGAACACTGAAGCTTTCTTT
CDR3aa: CAISDLGNTEAFF

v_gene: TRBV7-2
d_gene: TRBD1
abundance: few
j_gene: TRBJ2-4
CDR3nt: TGTGCCAGCAGCTCCACAGGGGTCAAAAACATTCAGTACTTC
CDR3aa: CASSSTGVKNIQYF

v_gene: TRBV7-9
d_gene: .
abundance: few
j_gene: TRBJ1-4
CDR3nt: TGTGCCAGCAGCTTAGGGTCTGGGCTGATCGAAAAACTGTTTTTT
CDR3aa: CASSLGSGLIEKLFF